These 13 T cell receptor beta chains originate from one sample sequenced in a study of blood T cells in healthy people across ages. The second PCR ran about 6 to 12 cycles with a sample-barcoded 5' primer and J-beta primers. One entry per CDR3 protein, called by TCRdb with MiXCR from the 5' RACE reads. The data hold around 800,000 distinct CDR3 sequences, with around 42% observed a single time. Sequences were obtained from blood. These TCRs come from a man in his 60s in good health.

In its sample, this clonotype was seen a few times. The V gene is TRBV9, the J gene TRBJ1-1, with D tentatively TRBD1 (6 bases). With 4 bases removed from V and 1 base from J, the gap between germline ends came to 17 bases. CDR3 length equals 16 residues. The V gene's germline CDR1 is SGDLS and CDR2 YYNGEE. CDR3 DNA: TGTGCCAGCAGCCCCATTGATTGGGGGCCGAACACTGAAGCTTTCTTT. It yields the protein CASSPIDWGPNTEAFF.

The V and J genes are TRBV7-2 and TRBJ2-6; weak D call: TRBD1 (5 bases). V was shortened by 0 bases and J by 2 bases, with 8 bases between the two germline ends. This CDR3 has 16 amino acids. Germline V gives CDR1 SGHTA, CDR2 FQGNSA. The CDR3 protein is CASSLARGTGANVLTF. As DNA, the CDR3 is TGTGCCAGCAGCTTAGCAAGGGGCACTGGGGCCAACGTCCTGACTTTC.

The chain is built from TRBV12-3 or TRBV12-4 and TRBJ2-6, with D perhaps TRBD1 (6 bases). V shed 5 bases and J shed 2 bases, with 10 bases lying between them. CDR3 length equals 15 residues. CDR3 bases: TGTGCCAGCAGTCAGGGGTCTACTGGGGCCAACGTCCTGACTTTC. Translated, it gives CASSQGSTGANVLTF.

This clonotype appeared a few times. This sequence joins TRBV6-1 and TRBJ1-2; perhaps TRBD1 as D (6 bases). V lost 2 bases and J lost 12, with 13 bases in between. CDR1 and CDR2 (germline): MNHNS, SASEGT. The CDR3 sequence is 12 residues long. The CDR3 nucleotides are TGTGCCAGCAGTGAAACGGCAGGGGTTAACACCTTC. Its translation: CASSETAGVNTF.

This clonotype was detected a few times. The rearrangement uses TRBV5-6 and TRBJ2-3, with D perhaps given as TRBD1 or TRBD2 (6 bases each). This CDR3 is 12 amino acids long. Germline CDR1 SGHDT, CDR2 YYEEEE. The V end was cut by 4 bases, the J end by 13 bases, with 16 bases between. The CDR3 sequence is CASSGGIGGEYF. The DNA of the CDR3 is TGTGCCAGCAGCGGCGGGATTGGGGGCGAGTATTTT. The entire variable domain, with the rest obtained from reference TRBV5-6 and TRBJ2-3, is as follows: DAGVTQSPTHLIKTRGQQVTLRCSPKSGHDTVSWYQQALGQGPQFIFQYYEEEERQRGNFPDRFSGHQFPNYSSELNVNALLLGDSALYLCASSGGIGGEYFGPGTRLTVL.

This clonotype has just a few counts. The chain employs TRBV24-1 and TRBJ1-2; no clear D. V was clipped by 5 bases and J by 6 bases, with 15 bases between them. Germline CDR1 and CDR2: KGHDR and SFDVKD. The CDR3 totals 14 residues. CDR3 loop: CATSGTPVGDGYTF. Written as DNA, the CDR3 is TGTGCCACCAGTGGCACACCGGTCGGTGATGGCTACACCTTC.

V is TRBV20-1 and J is TRBJ2-1; D is tentatively TRBD1 or TRBD2 (5 bases each). From germline, CDR1 is DFQATT and CDR2 SNEGSKA (reference sequence). The CDR3 length is 14 residues. The V end was cut by 0 bases, the J end by 10 bases, with 16 bases between. This CDR3 reads CSAREGRLTYEQFF. Here the CDR3 DNA reads TGCAGTGCTAGAGAGGGACGGCTAACCTACGAGCAGTTCTTC.

V usage is TRBV7-9 and J usage is TRBJ1-2; no firm D call. V lost 3 bases to trimming and J lost 3 bases, with 11 bases between them. The CDR3 covers 14 residues. From germline, CDR1 is SEHNR and CDR2 FQNEAQ (reference sequence). The DNA for the CDR3 is TGTGCCAGCAGCTTCTGGACCAGCGACTATGGCTACACCTTC. Translated, it gives CASSFWTSDYGYTF. The whole variable domain, remainder taken from reference TRBV7-9 and TRBJ1-2, is DTGVSQNPRHKITKRGQNVTFRCDPISEHNRLYWYRQTLGQGPEFLTYFQNEAQLEKSRLLSDRFSAERPKGSFSTLEIQRTEQGDSAMYLCASSFWTSDYGYTFGSGTRLTVV.

This clonotype has a single count. Here the CDR3 reads CASSQTGTGNIQYF. CDR3 bases: TGTGCCAGCAGCCAGACCGGGACAGGGAACATTCAGTACTTC. This chain uses TRBV3-1 with TRBJ2-5, with TRBD1 identical over 9 bases. The J call is uncertain, as TRBJ2-4 better fits the DNA end. The germline V gene has CDR1 LGHDT and CDR2 YNNKEL (reference sequence). This CDR3 has 14 amino acids.

The chain recombines TRBV6-2 or TRBV6-3 with TRBJ2-2; D call uncertain. This CDR3 has 14 residues. V was shortened by 6 bases and J by 1 base, with 9 bases between the two germline ends. CDR1 is MNHEY and CDR2 is SVGEGT in the germline V gene. CDR3 nucleotides: TGTGCCAGCAGCGTTATTATGAACACCGGGGAGCTGTTTTTT. Its protein is CASSVIMNTGELFF.

The chain uses TRBV20-1 and TRBJ1-1; no definite D call. Germline CDR1 and CDR2: DFQATT and SNEGSKA (reference sequence). The ends were cut back, 3 bases at V and 10 bases at J, with 12 bases in the middle. The CDR3 consists of 11 residues. The CDR3: CSASPPTGAFF. CDR3 DNA sequence: TGCAGTGCTAGCCCCCCCACGGGAGCTTTCTTT.

V is TRBV28 and J is TRBJ2-7, with 9 bases that match TRBD1. Per germline, CDR1 MDHEN and CDR2 SYDVKM. V shed 1 base, J shed 0 bases, and the junction held 10 bases outside the gene matches. The CDR3 covers 18 residues. The CDR3 nucleotides read TGTGCCAGCAGTTTATATGGCGGCGGGGACAGGGACTCCTACGAGCAGTACTTC. It yields the protein CASSLYGGGDRDSYEQYF.

This chain links TRBV2 with TRBJ1-6; tentative D call: TRBD1 (6 bases). Trimming took off 7 bases at V and 14 bases at J, with 21 bases between the two ends. CDR1 SNHLY and CDR2 FYNNEI come from the germline V gene. The CDR3 is 14 amino acids. CDR3 coding DNA: TGTGCCAGCAAAGCCGACAGGTCCGCTCGCGCCCTCCACTTT. Translation: CASKADRSARALHF.